This T cell receptor beta chain was observed in a study of T cell responses to AZD1222 COVID-19 vaccine. At the level of the study: Analysis merged second doses at about 4 or about 12 weeks.

About this clone: Its specificity is not known.

Notes on the study in general: Repertoire sampling occurred only after the peak T cell response. Clonal diversity may have been underestimated in mostly white British donors.

The assay was immunoSEQ multiplex PCR, and TCRdb's table has in-frame clones only and misses some. The table records about 130,000 clones, roughly 90% of them present only once. V dropped 3 bases and J dropped 4; count of bases not matched to a gene: 3. The germline CDR1 and CDR2 sequences are SSHAT and FNYEAQ (reference sequence). The CDR3 is 16 amino acids. J is TRBJ2-3 and V is TRBV7-7; 14 bases line up with TRBD2. The TCR originated in an adult in good health. The sequencing here drew on peripheral blood, taken on day 0 of AZD1222 vaccination. CDR3 loop: CASSLGLAGVSDTQYF. DNA of the CDR3: TGTGCCAGCAGCTTGGGACTAGCGGGGGTGTCAGATACGCAGTATTTT.